What follows are 5 T cell receptor beta chains derived from one specimen sequenced in a study of blood T cell repertoires in COVID-19. The protocol was immunoSEQ multiplex PCR, while the TCRdb copy is restricted to in-frame clones and leaves out a portion. The sample has 200,000 to 300,000 clones, approximately 92% seen once. Sequencing was performed on peripheral blood. These TCRs come from a person aged 18 to 35 with COVID-19, enrolled during active disease.

This clone has only one observation. The rearrangement uses TRBV6-1 and TRBJ1-1, with D hard to call. Trimming removed 2 bases at V and 1 base at J, with 8 bases between. The CDR3 contains 14 residues. Germline loops: CDR1 MNHNS, CDR2 SASEGT. The CDR3 sequence: CASSESQTNTEAFF. The CDR3 DNA reads TGTGCCAGCAGTGAATCACAGACGAACACTGAAGCTTTCTTT.

The CDR3 nucleotides are TGTGCCAGCAGCTTCGCCAAAGGGACAGGGGGCATGACCGGGGAGCTGTTTTTT. Translated, it gives CASSFAKGTGGMTGELFF. V is TRBV13 and J is TRBJ2-2; 12 positions match TRBD1. Germline V CDR1 and CDR2: PRHDT, FYEKMQ (reference sequence). The length of the CDR3 is 18 residues. V trimming: 3 bases; J trimming: 5 bases; junction bases outside the gene matches: 10.

The CDR3 sequence: CASGGTYNQPQHF. The CDR3 DNA follows: TGTGCCAGCGGAGGGACCTATAATCAGCCCCAGCATTTT. The gene calls are TRBV6-5 and TRBJ1-5; D might be TRBD1 (5 bases). Germline CDR1 reads MNHEY; CDR2 reads SVGAGI. CDR3 length: 13 amino acids. Trimming took off 8 bases at V and 4 bases at J, with 12 bases between the two ends.

The chain couples TRBV3-1 (or the pseudogene TRBV3-2) to TRBJ1-1; D gene uncertain. The CDR3 sequence is 12 residues long. The V gene's germline CDR1 is LGHDT and CDR2 YNNKEL (reference sequence). The V end lost 3 bases, the J end lost 3 bases, and 5 bases lay between the germline ends. The CDR3 bases are TGTGCCAGCAGCCACGGAGACACTGAAGCTTTCTTT. It yields the protein CASSHGDTEAFF.

This rearrangement joins TRBV6-2 or TRBV6-3 to TRBJ2-7, with 13 bases that match TRBD2. Trimming cost V 0 bases and J 4 bases; bases outside gene matches: 3. The CDR3 spans 16 residues. Germline V gives CDR1 MNHEY, CDR2 SVGEGT. This chain's CDR3 is CASSYSTSGRGYEQYF. DNA of the CDR3: TGTGCCAGCAGTTACTCTACTAGCGGGAGGGGGTACGAGCAGTACTTC.